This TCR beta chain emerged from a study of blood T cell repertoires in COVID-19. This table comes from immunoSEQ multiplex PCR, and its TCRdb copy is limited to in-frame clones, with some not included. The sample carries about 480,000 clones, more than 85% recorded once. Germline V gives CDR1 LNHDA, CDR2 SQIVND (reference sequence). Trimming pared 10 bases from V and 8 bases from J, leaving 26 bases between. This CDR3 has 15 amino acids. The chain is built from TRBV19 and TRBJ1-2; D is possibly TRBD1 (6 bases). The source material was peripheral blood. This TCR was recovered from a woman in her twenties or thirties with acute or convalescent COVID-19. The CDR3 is CATSDGDTGYSGYTF. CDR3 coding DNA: TGTGCCACCTCCGACGGGGACACCGGTTATTCGGGCTACACCTTC.